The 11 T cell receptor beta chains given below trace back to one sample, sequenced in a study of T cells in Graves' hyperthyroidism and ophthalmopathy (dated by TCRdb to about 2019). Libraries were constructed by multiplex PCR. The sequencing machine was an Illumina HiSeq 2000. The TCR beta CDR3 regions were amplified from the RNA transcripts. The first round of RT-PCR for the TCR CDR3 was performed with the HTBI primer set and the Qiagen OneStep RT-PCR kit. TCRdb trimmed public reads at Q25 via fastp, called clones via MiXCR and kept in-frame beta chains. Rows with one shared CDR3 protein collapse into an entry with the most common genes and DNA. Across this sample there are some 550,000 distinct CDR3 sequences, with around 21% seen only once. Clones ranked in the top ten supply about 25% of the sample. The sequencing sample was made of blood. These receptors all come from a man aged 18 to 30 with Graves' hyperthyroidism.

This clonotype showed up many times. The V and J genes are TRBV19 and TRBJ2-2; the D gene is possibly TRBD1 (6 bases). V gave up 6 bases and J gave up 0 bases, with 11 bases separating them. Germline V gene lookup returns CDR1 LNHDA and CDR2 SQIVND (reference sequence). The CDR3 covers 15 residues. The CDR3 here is CASRDSLANTGELFF. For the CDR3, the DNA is TGTGCCAGTAGGGACAGTCTTGCGAACACCGGGGAGCTGTTTTTT. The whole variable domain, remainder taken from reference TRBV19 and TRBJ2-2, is DGGITQSPKYLFRKEGQNVTLSCEQNLNHDAMYWYRQDPGQGLRLIYYSQIVNDFQKGDIAEGYSVSREKKESFPLTVTSAQKNPTAFYLCASRDSLANTGELFFGEGSRLTVL.

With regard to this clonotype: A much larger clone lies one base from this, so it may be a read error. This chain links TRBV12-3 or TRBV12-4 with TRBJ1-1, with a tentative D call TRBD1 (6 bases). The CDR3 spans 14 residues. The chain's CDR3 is CASSSGRGPTEACF. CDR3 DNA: TGTGCCAGCAGTTCCGGCAGGGGCCCCACTGAAGCTTGCTTT.

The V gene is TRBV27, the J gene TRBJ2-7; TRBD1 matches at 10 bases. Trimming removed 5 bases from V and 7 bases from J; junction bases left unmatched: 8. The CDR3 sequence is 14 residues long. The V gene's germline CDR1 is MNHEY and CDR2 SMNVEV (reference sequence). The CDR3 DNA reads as TGTGCCAGCAGTCCCCGGGACAGGGGAAGGGAGCAGTACTTC. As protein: CASSPRDRGREQYF.

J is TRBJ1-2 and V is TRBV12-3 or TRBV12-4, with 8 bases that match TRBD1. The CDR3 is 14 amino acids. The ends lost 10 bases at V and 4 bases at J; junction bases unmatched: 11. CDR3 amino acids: CAIGNRTGPYGYTF. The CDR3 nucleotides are TGTGCCATCGGGAACCGGACAGGGCCCTATGGCTACACCTTC.

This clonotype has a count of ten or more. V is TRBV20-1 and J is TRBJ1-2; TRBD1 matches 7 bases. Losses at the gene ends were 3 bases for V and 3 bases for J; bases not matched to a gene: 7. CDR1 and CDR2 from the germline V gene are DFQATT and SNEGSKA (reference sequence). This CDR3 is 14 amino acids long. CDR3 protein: CSASTGAVDYGYTF. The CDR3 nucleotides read TGCAGTGCTAGTACAGGGGCGGTGGACTATGGCTACACCTTC.

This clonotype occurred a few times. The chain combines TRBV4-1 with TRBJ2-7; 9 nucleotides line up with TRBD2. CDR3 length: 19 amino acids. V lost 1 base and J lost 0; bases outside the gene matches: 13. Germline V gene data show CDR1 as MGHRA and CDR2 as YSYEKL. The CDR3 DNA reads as TGCGCCAGCAGCCAAGTCGGAACTGATAGCGGGGGAAGCTCCTACGAGCAGTACTTC. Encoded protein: CASSQVGTDSGGSSYEQYF.

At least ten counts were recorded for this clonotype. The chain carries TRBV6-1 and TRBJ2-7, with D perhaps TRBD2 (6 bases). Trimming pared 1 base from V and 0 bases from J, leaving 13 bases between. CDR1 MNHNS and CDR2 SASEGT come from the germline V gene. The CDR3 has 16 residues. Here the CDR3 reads CASSEGASALSYEQYF. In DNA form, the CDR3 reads TGTGCCAGCAGTGAAGGGGCTAGCGCCCTCTCCTACGAGCAGTACTTC.

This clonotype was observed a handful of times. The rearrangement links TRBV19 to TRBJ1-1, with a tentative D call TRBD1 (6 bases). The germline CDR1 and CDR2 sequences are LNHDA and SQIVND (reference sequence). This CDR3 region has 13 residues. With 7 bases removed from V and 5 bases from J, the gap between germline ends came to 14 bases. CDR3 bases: TGTGCCAGTATTGACAGGTTGATGACTGAAGCTTTCTTT. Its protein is CASIDRLMTEAFF.

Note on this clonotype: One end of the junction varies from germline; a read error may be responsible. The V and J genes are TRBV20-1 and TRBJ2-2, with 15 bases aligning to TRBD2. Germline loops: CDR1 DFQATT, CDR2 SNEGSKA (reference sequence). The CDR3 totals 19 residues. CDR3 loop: CSDRGGTSGGPRSPGELFF. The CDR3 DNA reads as TGCAGTGATAGAGGTGGGACTAGCGGGGGGCCGCGGTCTCCCGGGGAGCTGTTTTTT.

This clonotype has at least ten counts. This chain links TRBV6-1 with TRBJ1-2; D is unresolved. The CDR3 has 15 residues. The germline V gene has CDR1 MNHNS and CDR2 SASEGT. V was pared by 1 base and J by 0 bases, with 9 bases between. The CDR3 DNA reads TGTGCCAGCAGTGAAGATGGCAGAGCTAACTATGGCTACACCTTC. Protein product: CASSEDGRANYGYTF.

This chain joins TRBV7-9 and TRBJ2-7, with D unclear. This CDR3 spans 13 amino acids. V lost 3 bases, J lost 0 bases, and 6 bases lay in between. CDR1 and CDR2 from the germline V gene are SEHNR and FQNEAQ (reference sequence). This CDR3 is CASSFSHSYEQYF. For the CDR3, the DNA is TGTGCCAGCAGCTTCTCCCACTCCTACGAGCAGTACTTC.